The rows below give T cell receptor beta chains drawn from one sample of a study of blood T cell repertoires in COVID-19. Clones were read by immunoSEQ multiplex PCR, and TCRdb kept only the in-frame ones, dropping some. The repertoire holds 150,000 to 200,000 clones, with over 60% as singletons. The specimen was peripheral blood. The receptors originated from a woman aged 70-85 years with acute or convalescent COVID-19. CDR3s include the opening cysteine and the closing phenylalanine or tryptophan. D genes are given only for firm matches. The size field is filled for only some rows; it gives once, few, many or a size class.

D gene: TRBD1
clone size: NA
V gene: TRBV24-1
J gene: TRBJ2-1
CDR3 DNA: TGTGCCACCAGTGACGACAGGGGGGCACATGGGGGGAATGAGCAGTTCTTC
CDR3 protein: CATSDDRGAHGGNEQFF

D gene: TRBD1
clone size: NA
V gene: TRBV3-1/TRBV3-2
J gene: TRBJ1-2
CDR3 DNA: TGTGCCAGCAGCCAACAGGCAGGGGGCGGCTATGGCTACACCTTC
CDR3 protein: CASSQQAGGGYGYTF

D gene: TRBD1
clone size: NA
V gene: TRBV18
J gene: TRBJ1-2
CDR3 DNA: TGTGCCAGCTCACCGGGACAGGTTATACTAGGGAATGGCTACACCTTC
CDR3 protein: CASSPGQVILGNGYTF

D gene: NA
clone size: NA
V gene: TRBV7-9
J gene: TRBJ2-1
CDR3 DNA: TGTGCCAGCAGCTTAACAGGGCTGTACAATGAGCAGTTCTTC
CDR3 protein: CASSLTGLYNEQFF

D gene: NA
clone size: once
V gene: TRBV7-2
J gene: TRBJ1-6
CDR3 DNA: TGTGCCAGCAGCTTAGAAGGGCAGGGTAATTCACCCCTCCACTTT
CDR3 protein: CASSLEGQGNSPLHF

D gene: NA
clone size: NA
V gene: TRBV6-5
J gene: TRBJ1-2
CDR3 DNA: TGTGCCAGCACCGAGGTAGGGGACTATGGCTACACCTTC
CDR3 protein: CASTEVGDYGYTF

D gene: NA
clone size: NA
V gene: TRBV21-1
J gene: TRBJ2-4
CDR3 DNA: TGTGCCAGCAGCAAAGGAAGAGGGACAGGGAAAAACATTCAGTACTTC
CDR3 protein: CASSKGRGTGKNIQYF

D gene: TRBD2
clone size: NA
V gene: TRBV2
J gene: TRBJ2-7
CDR3 DNA: TGTGCCAGCGGGAGGGCACCGGACTCCGAGCAGTACTTC
CDR3 protein: CASGRAPDSEQYF

D gene: NA
clone size: few
V gene: TRBV6-1
J gene: TRBJ2-6
CDR3 DNA: TGTGCCAGCAGTGAAAAACGGAGGACAGTATCCTCTGGGGCCAACGTCCTGACTTTC
CDR3 protein: CASSEKRRTVSSGANVLTF

D gene: NA
clone size: NA
V gene: TRBV7-8
J gene: TRBJ1-5
CDR3 DNA: TGTGCCAGCAGCCTTCCGGGAGGGAATCAGCCCCAGCATTTT
CDR3 protein: CASSLPGGNQPQHF

D gene: TRBD2
clone size: once
V gene: TRBV20-1
J gene: TRBJ2-7
CDR3 DNA: TGCAGTGCTAGTCGTAGCGGGAGGCTCTCCTACGAGCAGTACTTC
CDR3 protein: CSASRSGRLSYEQYF

D gene: NA
clone size: NA
V gene: TRBV7-2
J gene: TRBJ2-1
CDR3 DNA: TGTGCCAGCAGTTTCGATAGCGGATCCTACAATGAGCAGTTCTTC
CDR3 protein: CASSFDSGSYNEQFF

D gene: NA
clone size: NA
V gene: TRBV12-3/TRBV12-4
J gene: TRBJ2-1
CDR3 DNA: TGTGCCCTAAAACTATACAATGAGCAGTTCTTC
CDR3 protein: CALKLYNEQFF

D gene: TRBD1
clone size: NA
V gene: TRBV13
J gene: TRBJ1-4
CDR3 DNA: TGTGCCACCGGACAGGGGGGCGAAAAACTGTTTTTT
CDR3 protein: CATGQGGEKLFF

D gene: NA
clone size: NA
V gene: TRBV20-1
J gene: TRBJ2-2
CDR3 DNA: TGCAGTGCTAGTCTCCGGGGAAGAAGGACCGGGGAGCTGTTTTTT
CDR3 protein: CSASLRGRRTGELFF

D gene: TRBD2
clone size: NA
V gene: TRBV7-8
J gene: TRBJ2-1
CDR3 DNA: TGTGCCAGCAGCCCCGAAGGGGCGGGAGCCTACAATGAGCAGTTCTTC
CDR3 protein: CASSPEGAGAYNEQFF

D gene: NA
clone size: NA
V gene: TRBV28
J gene: TRBJ1-5
CDR3 DNA: TGTGCCAGCAGGGGGCGTCGGTATAGCAATCAGCCCCAGCATTTT
CDR3 protein: CASRGRRYSNQPQHF

D gene: NA
clone size: NA
V gene: TRBV30
J gene: TRBJ1-3
CDR3 DNA: TGTGCCTGGTCTTCAGGGTCCCTAAAATCTGGAAACACCATATATTTT
CDR3 protein: CAWSSGSLKSGNTIYF

D gene: TRBD1
clone size: NA
V gene: TRBV28
J gene: TRBJ1-1
CDR3 DNA: TGTGCCAGCCTCAAAGACAGGGGCCCAGAAGCTTTCTTT
CDR3 protein: CASLKDRGPEAFF

D gene: NA
clone size: NA
V gene: TRBV6-1
J gene: TRBJ1-2
CDR3 DNA: TGTGCCAGCAGTGAAAACAGGGCTCGCTATGGCTACACCTTC
CDR3 protein: CASSENRARYGYTF

D gene: TRBD2
clone size: NA
V gene: TRBV7-2
J gene: TRBJ2-7
CDR3 DNA: TGTGCCAGCAGCCCGGTGGCTAGCGGGTTCTACGAGCAGTACTTC
CDR3 protein: CASSPVASGFYEQYF

D gene: TRBD2
clone size: once
V gene: TRBV15
J gene: TRBJ2-4
CDR3 DNA: TGTGCCACCAGCGGACCCCGGGGGGTTGAAAACATTCAGTACTTC
CDR3 protein: CATSGPRGVENIQYF

D gene: TRBD2
clone size: NA
V gene: TRBV7-2
J gene: TRBJ2-1
CDR3 DNA: TGTGCCAGCCATACCGGGACTAGCAGGGCCGCAAAGAATGAGCAGTTCTTC
CDR3 protein: CASHTGTSRAAKNEQFF

D gene: TRBD2
clone size: NA
V gene: TRBV5-4
J gene: TRBJ2-3
CDR3 DNA: TGTGCCAGCAGCTCCGGACTAGCGGGAGGGAACACAGATACGCAGTATTTT
CDR3 protein: CASSSGLAGGNTDTQYF

D gene: TRBD1
clone size: few
V gene: TRBV19
J gene: TRBJ1-1
CDR3 DNA: TGTGCCAGTAGTATCTGGGCAGGGGGCGCGGGCACTGAAGCTTTCTTT
CDR3 protein: CASSIWAGGAGTEAFF

D gene: TRBD1
clone size: few
V gene: TRBV5-4
J gene: TRBJ1-1
CDR3 DNA: TGTGCCAGCAGCTCTTATTTCTCCGGCAGGGGGTCGGTCACTGAAGCTTTCTTT
CDR3 protein: CASSSYFSGRGSVTEAFF

D gene: NA
clone size: NA
V gene: TRBV7-2
J gene: TRBJ2-1
CDR3 DNA: TGTGCCAGCAGCGCTAATAGCGGAAATCTTTTCAATGAGCAGTTCTTC
CDR3 protein: CASSANSGNLFNEQFF

D gene: NA
clone size: NA
V gene: TRBV11-1
J gene: TRBJ2-5
CDR3 DNA: TGTGCCAGCAGCCTGGACAGATCCCAAGAGACCCAGTACTTC
CDR3 protein: CASSLDRSQETQYF

D gene: NA
clone size: once
V gene: TRBV2
J gene: TRBJ2-1
CDR3 DNA: TGTGCCAGCAGTGAATCGGGTCTACACTACAATGAGCAGTTCTTC
CDR3 protein: CASSESGLHYNEQFF

D gene: TRBD1
clone size: once
V gene: TRBV27
J gene: TRBJ1-6
CDR3 DNA: TGTGCCAGCAGTTTACGGGGGACAGATTCACCCCTCCACTTT
CDR3 protein: CASSLRGTDSPLHF

D gene: TRBD2
clone size: NA
V gene: TRBV3-1/TRBV3-2
J gene: TRBJ2-5
CDR3 DNA: TGTGCCAGCAGCCAAGAGAGTTTGACTAGCGGGGTAGATGAGACCCAGTACTTC
CDR3 protein: CASSQESLTSGVDETQYF

D gene: TRBD2
clone size: NA
V gene: TRBV29-1
J gene: TRBJ2-7
CDR3 DNA: TGCAGCGTTGACGGAGCGGATTGGGCTAGCGGCACCTACGAGCAGTACTTC
CDR3 protein: CSVDGADWASGTYEQYF

D gene: NA
clone size: NA
V gene: TRBV7-9
J gene: TRBJ2-3
CDR3 DNA: TGTGCCAGCAGCCCTGAGTACGGTACGCAGTATTTT
CDR3 protein: CASSPEYGTQYF

D gene: NA
clone size: once
V gene: TRBV2
J gene: TRBJ1-5
CDR3 DNA: TGTGCCAGCAGTGATCTACGACAGCCCCAGCATTTT
CDR3 protein: CASSDLRQPQHF

D gene: NA
clone size: few
V gene: TRBV5-4
J gene: TRBJ2-7
CDR3 DNA: TGTGCCAGCAGCTTGGCCCAGGACGAGCAGTACTTC
CDR3 protein: CASSLAQDEQYF

D gene: TRBD1
clone size: NA
V gene: TRBV12-3/TRBV12-4
J gene: TRBJ1-5
CDR3 DNA: TGTGCCAGCACTCAGGGGGGAGCTCAGCCCCAGCATTTT
CDR3 protein: CASTQGGAQPQHF

D gene: TRBD2
clone size: many
V gene: TRBV6-5
J gene: TRBJ2-2
CDR3 DNA: TGTGCCAGCCAACGGGGGGGGCCAAACACCGGGGAGCTGTTTTTT
CDR3 protein: CASQRGGPNTGELFF

D gene: NA
clone size: NA
V gene: TRBV6-5
J gene: TRBJ1-1
CDR3 DNA: TGTGCCAGCAGTTATAGTGGGTCAGGGGTGAACACTGAAGCTTTCTTT
CDR3 protein: CASSYSGSGVNTEAFF

D gene: TRBD1
clone size: few
V gene: TRBV11-1
J gene: TRBJ2-7
CDR3 DNA: TGTGCCAGCAGCCCAACAGGGGGATATTACGAGCAGTACTTC
CDR3 protein: CASSPTGGYYEQYF

D gene: NA
clone size: NA
V gene: TRBV6-5
J gene: TRBJ1-5
CDR3 DNA: TGTGCCAGCAGTTACTCTCGCGGTCAGCCCCAGCATTTT
CDR3 protein: CASSYSRGQPQHF

D gene: NA
clone size: NA
V gene: TRBV5-4
J gene: TRBJ1-1
CDR3 DNA: TGTGCCAGCAGCTTTGACTCCTTGCGGCCAAACACTGAAGCTTTCTTT
CDR3 protein: CASSFDSLRPNTEAFF

D gene: TRBD2
clone size: NA
V gene: TRBV3-1/TRBV3-2
J gene: TRBJ2-2
CDR3 DNA: TGTGCCAGCAGCCCTCTACTAGCGGATACCGGGGAGCTGTTTTTT
CDR3 protein: CASSPLLADTGELFF

D gene: TRBD2
clone size: few
V gene: TRBV6-6
J gene: TRBJ2-2
CDR3 DNA: TGTGCCAGCAGTTACTCTGGCGGGAGGAGGACCGGGGAGCTGTTTTTT
CDR3 protein: CASSYSGGRRTGELFF